What follows describes a single T cell receptor beta chain. V lost 4 bases to trimming and J lost 4 bases; unmatched junction nucleotides: 8. CDR1 and CDR2 from the germline V gene are SGHDT and YYEEEE. CDR3 length: 16 amino acids. 60 Vbeta and 13 Jbeta primers were used in PCR. Sequenced by immunoSEQ multiplex PCR; TCRdb stores in-frame clones only, minus some. In the table there are 80,000 to 100,000 clones, roughly two thirds of which are singletons. The sample originates from a study of cytomegalovirus exposure and HLA in healthy donors. Sequencing used PBMCs. The chain links TRBV5-6 to TRBJ1-3; 10 bases fit TRBD1. The source is a man between 40 and 49 years old in good health and CMV-seronegative. CDR3 nucleotides: TGTGCCAGCAGCCGATGGGGACAGGGGAGCGGAAACACCATATATTTT. This encodes CASSRWGQGSGNTIYF.